This T cell receptor beta chain was recorded in a study of shared T cell receptors in the human thymus. Only in-frame clones appear in the TCRdb table, and some are missing; sequencing was by immunoSEQ multiplex PCR. Seen here are hundreds of thousands of clones, 87% observed once, and the top ten hold roughly 0.0089%. V lost 2 bases and J 3 bases, leaving 8 bases between the germline ends. CDR1 MNHNS and CDR2 SASEGT come from the germline V gene. The CDR3 extends over 13 amino acids. These same records also appear under a second study, on human thymus T cells. From that report: Repertoires sampled from thymus and blood appeared biased in V and J gene usage.

This clonotype was obtained from a boy in the first two years of life with a congenital heart defect. The V and J genes are TRBV6-1 and TRBJ2-7; possibly TRBD1 for D (5 bases). Sequenced input: thymocytes. The CDR3 bases are TGTGCCAGCAGTGAACGACAGTACTACGAGCAGTACTTC. Protein product: CASSERQYYEQYF.